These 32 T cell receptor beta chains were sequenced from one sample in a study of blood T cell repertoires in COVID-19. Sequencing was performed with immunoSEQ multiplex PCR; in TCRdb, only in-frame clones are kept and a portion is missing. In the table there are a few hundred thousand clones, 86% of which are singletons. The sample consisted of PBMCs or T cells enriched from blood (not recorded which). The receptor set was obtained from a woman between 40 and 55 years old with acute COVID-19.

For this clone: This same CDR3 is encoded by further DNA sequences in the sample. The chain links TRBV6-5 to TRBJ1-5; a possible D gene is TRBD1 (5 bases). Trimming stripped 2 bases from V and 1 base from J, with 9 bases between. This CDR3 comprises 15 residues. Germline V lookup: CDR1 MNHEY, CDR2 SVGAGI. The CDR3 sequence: CASSYRQGSNQPQHF. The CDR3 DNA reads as TGTGCCAGCAGTTACAGGCAGGGCAGCAATCAGCCCCAGCATTTT.

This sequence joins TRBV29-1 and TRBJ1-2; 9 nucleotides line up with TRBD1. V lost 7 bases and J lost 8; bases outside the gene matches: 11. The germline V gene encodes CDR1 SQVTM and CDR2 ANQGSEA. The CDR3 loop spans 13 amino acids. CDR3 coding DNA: TGCAGCGCTGGAGGACAGGGGACGCTCGGCTACACCTTC. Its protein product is CSAGGQGTLGYTF.

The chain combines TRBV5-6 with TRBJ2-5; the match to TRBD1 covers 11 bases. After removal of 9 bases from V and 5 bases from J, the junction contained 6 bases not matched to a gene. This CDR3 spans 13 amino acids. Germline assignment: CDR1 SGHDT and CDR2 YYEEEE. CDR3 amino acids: CATRTGGAETQYF. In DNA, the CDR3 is TGTGCCACAAGGACAGGGGGCGCGGAGACCCAGTACTTC. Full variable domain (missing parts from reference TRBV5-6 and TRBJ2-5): DAGVTQSPTHLIKTRGQQVTLRCSPKSGHDTVSWYQQALGQGPQFIFQYYEEEERQRGNFPDRFSGHQFPNYSSELNVNALLLGDSALYLCATRTGGAETQYFGPGTRLLVL.

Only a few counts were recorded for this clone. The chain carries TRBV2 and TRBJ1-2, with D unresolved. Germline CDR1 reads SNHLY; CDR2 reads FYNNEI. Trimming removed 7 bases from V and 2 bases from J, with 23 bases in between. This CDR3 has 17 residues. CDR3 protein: CASNTVWAGETNYGYTF. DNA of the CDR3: TGTGCCAGCAATACTGTGTGGGCAGGCGAGACCAACTATGGCTACACCTTC.

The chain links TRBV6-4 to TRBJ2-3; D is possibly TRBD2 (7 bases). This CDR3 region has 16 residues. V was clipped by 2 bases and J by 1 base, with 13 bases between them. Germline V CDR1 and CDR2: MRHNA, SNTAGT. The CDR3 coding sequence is TGTGCCAGCAGTGACAACGGAGGGGGGGGCACAGATACGCAGTATTTT. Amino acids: CASSDNGGGGTDTQYF.

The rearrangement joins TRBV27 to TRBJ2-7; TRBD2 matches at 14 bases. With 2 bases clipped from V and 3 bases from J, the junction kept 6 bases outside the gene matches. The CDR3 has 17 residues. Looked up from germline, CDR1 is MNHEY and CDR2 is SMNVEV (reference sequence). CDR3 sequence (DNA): TGTGCCAGCAGTTTAAAGGGACTAGCGGGAGAGGGCTACGAGCAGTACTTC. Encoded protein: CASSLKGLAGEGYEQYF.

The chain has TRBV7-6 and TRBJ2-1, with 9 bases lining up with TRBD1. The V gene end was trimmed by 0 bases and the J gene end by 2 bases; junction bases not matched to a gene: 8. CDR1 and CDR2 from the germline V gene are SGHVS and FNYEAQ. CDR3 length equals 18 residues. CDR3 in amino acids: CASSLAGIGTGTYNEQFF. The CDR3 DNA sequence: TGTGCCAGCAGCTTAGCGGGAATAGGGACAGGGACCTACAATGAGCAGTTCTTC. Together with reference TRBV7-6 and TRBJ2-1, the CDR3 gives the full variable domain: GAGVSQSPRYKVTKRGQDVALRCDPISGHVSLYWYRQALGQGPEFLTYFNYEAQQDKSGLPNDRFSAERPEGSISTLTIQRTEQRDSAMYRCASSLAGIGTGTYNEQFFGPGTRLTVL.

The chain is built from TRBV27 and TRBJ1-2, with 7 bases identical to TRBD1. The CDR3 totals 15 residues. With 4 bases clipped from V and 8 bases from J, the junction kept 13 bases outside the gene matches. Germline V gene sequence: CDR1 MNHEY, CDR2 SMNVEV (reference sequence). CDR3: CASSSPGTGVRGYTF. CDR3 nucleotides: TGTGCCAGCAGTTCTCCCGGTACAGGGGTAAGAGGCTACACCTTC.

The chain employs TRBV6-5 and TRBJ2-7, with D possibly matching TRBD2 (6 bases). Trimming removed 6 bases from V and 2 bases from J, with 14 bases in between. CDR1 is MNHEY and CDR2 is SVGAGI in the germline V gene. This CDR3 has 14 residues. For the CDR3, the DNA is TGTGCCAGCAGACCAACGGGACTGACCTACGAGCAGTACTTC. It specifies CASRPTGLTYEQYF.

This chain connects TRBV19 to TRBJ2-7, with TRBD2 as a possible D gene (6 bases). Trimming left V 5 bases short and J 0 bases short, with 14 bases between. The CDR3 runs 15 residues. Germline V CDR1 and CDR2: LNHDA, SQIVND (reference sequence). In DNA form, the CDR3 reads TGTGCCAGTAGTTCGATAGCGGAGAGCTCCTACGAGCAGTACTTC. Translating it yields CASSSIAESSYEQYF.

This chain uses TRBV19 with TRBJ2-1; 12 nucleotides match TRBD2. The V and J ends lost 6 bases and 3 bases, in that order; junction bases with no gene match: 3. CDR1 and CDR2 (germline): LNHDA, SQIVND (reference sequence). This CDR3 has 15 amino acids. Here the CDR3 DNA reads TGTGCCAGTAGGAGGACTAGCGGGAACTACAATGAGCAGTTCTTC. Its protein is CASRRTSGNYNEQFF.

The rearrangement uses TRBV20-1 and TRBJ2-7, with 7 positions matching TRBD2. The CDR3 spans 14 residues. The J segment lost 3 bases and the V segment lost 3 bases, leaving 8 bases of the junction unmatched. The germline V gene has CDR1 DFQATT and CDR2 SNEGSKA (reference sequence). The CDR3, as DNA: TGCAGTGCTAGTGTCGGGAGCGGGAACTACGAGCAGTACTTC. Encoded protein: CSASVGSGNYEQYF.

CDR3 sequence: CSAKGPREQYF. For the CDR3, the DNA is TGCAGTGCTAAGGGGCCGCGCGAGCAGTACTTC. The chain uses TRBV20-1 and TRBJ2-7, with D possibly matching TRBD1 (5 bases). Looked up from germline, CDR1 is DFQATT and CDR2 is SNEGSKA (reference sequence). The CDR3 length is 11 residues. The germline V and J ends were trimmed by 4 bases and 6 bases, with 10 bases remaining between them.

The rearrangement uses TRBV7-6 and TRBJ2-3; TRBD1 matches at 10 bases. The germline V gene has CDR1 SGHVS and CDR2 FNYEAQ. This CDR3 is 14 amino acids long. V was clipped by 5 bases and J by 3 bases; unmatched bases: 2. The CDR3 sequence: CASSADRGTDTQYF. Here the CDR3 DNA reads TGTGCCAGCAGCGCGGACAGGGGGACAGATACGCAGTATTTT.

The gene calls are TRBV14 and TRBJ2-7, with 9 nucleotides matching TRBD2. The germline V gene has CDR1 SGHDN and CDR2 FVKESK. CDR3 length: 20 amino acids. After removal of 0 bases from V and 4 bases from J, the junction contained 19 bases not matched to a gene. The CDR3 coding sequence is TGTGCCAGCAGCCAAGAGGGAAAGATCGGCGGACTAGCGATCTATTACGAGCAGTACTTC. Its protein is CASSQEGKIGGLAIYYEQYF.

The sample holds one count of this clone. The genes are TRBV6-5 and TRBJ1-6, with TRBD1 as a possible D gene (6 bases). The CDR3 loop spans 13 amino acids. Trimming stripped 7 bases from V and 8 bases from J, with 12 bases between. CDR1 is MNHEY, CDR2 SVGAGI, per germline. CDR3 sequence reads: CASTGQIYSPLHF. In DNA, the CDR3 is TGTGCCAGCACCGGACAGATCTATTCACCCCTCCACTTT.

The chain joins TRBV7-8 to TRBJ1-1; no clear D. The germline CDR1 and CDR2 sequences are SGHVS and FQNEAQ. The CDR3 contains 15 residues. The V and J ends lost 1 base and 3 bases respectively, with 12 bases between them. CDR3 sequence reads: CASSLDGGKHTEAFF. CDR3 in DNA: TGTGCCAGCAGCTTAGATGGAGGGAAGCACACTGAAGCTTTCTTT.

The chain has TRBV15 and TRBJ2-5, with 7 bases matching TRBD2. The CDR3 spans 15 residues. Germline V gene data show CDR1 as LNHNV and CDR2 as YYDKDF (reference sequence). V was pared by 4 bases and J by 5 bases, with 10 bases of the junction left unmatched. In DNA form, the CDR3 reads TGTGCCACCAGCATAGGGGAGGGAGGGCCGGAGACCCAGTACTTC. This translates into CATSIGEGGPETQYF.

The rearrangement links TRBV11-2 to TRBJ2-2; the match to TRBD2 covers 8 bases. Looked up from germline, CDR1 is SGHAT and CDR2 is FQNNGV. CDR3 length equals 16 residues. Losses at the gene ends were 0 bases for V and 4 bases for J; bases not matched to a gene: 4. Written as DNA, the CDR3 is TGTGCCAGCAGCTTAGATAGCGGGAAGCTCACCGGGGAGCTGTTTTTT. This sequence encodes CASSLDSGKLTGELFF. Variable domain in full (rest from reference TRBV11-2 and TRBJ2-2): EAGVAQSPRYKIIEKRQSVAFWCNPISGHATLYWYQQILGQGPKLLIQFQNNGVVDDSQLPKDRFSAERLKGVDSTLKIQPAKLEDSAVYLCASSLDSGKLTGELFFGEGSRLTVL.

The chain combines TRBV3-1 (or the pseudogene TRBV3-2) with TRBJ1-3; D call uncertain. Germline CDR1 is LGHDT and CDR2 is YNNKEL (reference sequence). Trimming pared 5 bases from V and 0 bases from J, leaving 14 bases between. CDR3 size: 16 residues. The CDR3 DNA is TGTGCCAGCAGCTCCCACACATCAAGCTCTGGAAACACCATATATTTT. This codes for CASSSHTSSSGNTIYF.

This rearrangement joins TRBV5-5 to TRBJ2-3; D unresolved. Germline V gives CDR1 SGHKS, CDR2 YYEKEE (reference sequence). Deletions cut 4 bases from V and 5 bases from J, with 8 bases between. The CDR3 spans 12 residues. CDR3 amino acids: CASSGAGDTQYF. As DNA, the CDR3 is TGTGCCAGCAGCGGAGCCGGAGATACGCAGTATTTT.

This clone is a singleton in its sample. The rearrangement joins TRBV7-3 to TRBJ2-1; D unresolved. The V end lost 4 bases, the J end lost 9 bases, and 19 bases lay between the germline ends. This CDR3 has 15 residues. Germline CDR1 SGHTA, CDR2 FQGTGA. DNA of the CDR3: TGTGCCAGCAGCTCGCGTAAGAGCCTCTCGGGTGAGCAGTTCTTC. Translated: CASSSRKSLSGEQFF.

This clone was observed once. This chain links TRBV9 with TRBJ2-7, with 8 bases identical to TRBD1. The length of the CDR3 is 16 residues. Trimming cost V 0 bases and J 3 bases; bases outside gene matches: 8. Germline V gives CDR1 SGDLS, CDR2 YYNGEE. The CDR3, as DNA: TGTGCCAGCAGCGTAGGGTTAGGACAGGGCTTCTACGAGCAGTACTTC. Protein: CASSVGLGQGFYEQYF.

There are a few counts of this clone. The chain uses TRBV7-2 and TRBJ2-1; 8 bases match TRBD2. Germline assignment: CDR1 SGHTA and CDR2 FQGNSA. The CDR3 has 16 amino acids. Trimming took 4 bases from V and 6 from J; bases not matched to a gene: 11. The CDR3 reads CASSWQSGRWGNEQFF. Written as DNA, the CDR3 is TGTGCCAGCAGCTGGCAGAGCGGGAGATGGGGCAATGAGCAGTTCTTC.

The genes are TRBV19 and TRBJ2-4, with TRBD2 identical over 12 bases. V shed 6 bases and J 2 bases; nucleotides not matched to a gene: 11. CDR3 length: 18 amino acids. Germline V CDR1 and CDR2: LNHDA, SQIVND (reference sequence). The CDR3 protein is CASSHRLTSGSTKNIQYF. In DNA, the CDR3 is TGTGCCAGTAGCCATAGACTGACTAGCGGGAGCACCAAAAACATTCAGTACTTC.

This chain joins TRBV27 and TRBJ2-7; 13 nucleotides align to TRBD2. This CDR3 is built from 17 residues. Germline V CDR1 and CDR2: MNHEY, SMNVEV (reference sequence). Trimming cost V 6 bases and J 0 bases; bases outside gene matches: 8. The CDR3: CASSSPGTSGVSYEQYF. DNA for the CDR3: TGTGCCAGCAGCTCCCCCGGGACTAGCGGGGTCTCCTACGAGCAGTACTTC.

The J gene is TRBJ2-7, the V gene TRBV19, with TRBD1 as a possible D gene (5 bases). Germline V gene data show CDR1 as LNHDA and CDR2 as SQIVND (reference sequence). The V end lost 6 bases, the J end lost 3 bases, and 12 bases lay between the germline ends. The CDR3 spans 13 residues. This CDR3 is CASRCQTDYEQYF. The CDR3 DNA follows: TGTGCCAGTAGGTGCCAGACAGACTACGAGCAGTACTTC.

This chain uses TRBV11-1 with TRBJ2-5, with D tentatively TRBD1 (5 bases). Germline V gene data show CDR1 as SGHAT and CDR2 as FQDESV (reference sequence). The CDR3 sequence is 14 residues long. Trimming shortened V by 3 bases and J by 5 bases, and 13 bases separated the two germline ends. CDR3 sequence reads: CASSFQGRSETQYF. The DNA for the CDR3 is TGTGCCAGCAGCTTTCAGGGTCGTTCCGAGACCCAGTACTTC.

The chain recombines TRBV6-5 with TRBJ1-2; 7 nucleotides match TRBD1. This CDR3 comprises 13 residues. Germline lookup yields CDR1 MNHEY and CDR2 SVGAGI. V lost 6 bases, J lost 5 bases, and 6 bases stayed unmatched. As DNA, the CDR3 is TGTGCCAGCAGCAATACAGGGGAGTATGGCTACACCTTC. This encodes CASSNTGEYGYTF.

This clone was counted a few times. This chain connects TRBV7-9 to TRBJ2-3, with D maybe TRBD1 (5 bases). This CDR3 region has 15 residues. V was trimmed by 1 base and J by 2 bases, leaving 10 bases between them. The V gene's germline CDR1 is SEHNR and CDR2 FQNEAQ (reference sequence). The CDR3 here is CASSLDGAHTDTQYF. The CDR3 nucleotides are TGTGCCAGCAGCTTAGATGGGGCACACACAGATACGCAGTATTTT.

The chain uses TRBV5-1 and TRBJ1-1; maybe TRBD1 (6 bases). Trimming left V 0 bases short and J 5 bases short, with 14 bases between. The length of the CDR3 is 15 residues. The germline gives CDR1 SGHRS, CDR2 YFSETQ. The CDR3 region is CASSLEQGSVTEAFF. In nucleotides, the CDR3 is TGCGCCAGCAGCTTGGAACAGGGATCGGTGACTGAAGCTTTCTTT. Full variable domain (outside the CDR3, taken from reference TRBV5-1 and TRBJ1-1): KAGVTQTPRYLIKTRGQQVTLSCSPISGHRSVSWYQQTPGQGLQFLFEYFSETQRNKGNFPGRFSGRQFSNSRSEMNVSTLELGDSALYLCASSLEQGSVTEAFFGQGTRLTVV.

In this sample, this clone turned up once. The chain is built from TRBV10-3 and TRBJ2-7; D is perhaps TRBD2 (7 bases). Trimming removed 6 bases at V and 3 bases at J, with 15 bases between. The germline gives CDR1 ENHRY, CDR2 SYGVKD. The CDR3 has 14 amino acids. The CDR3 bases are TGTGCCATCAGGGGAGCGGGACACCTCTACGAGCAGTACTTC. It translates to CAIRGAGHLYEQYF.